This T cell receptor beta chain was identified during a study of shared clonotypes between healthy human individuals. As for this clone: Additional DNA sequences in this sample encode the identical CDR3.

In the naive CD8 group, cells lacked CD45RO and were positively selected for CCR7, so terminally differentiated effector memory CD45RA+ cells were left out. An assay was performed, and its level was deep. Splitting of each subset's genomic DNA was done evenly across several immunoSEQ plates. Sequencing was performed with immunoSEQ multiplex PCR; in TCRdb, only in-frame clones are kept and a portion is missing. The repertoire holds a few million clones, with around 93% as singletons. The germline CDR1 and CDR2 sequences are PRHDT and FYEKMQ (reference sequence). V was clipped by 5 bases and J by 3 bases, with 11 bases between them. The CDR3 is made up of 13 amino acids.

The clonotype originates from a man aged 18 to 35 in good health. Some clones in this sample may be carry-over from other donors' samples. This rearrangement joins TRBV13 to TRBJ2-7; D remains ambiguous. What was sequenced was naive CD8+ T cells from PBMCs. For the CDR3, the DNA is TGTGCCAGCAGCCCCGGGCGGAACTACGAGCAGTACTTC. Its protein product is CASSPGRNYEQYF.